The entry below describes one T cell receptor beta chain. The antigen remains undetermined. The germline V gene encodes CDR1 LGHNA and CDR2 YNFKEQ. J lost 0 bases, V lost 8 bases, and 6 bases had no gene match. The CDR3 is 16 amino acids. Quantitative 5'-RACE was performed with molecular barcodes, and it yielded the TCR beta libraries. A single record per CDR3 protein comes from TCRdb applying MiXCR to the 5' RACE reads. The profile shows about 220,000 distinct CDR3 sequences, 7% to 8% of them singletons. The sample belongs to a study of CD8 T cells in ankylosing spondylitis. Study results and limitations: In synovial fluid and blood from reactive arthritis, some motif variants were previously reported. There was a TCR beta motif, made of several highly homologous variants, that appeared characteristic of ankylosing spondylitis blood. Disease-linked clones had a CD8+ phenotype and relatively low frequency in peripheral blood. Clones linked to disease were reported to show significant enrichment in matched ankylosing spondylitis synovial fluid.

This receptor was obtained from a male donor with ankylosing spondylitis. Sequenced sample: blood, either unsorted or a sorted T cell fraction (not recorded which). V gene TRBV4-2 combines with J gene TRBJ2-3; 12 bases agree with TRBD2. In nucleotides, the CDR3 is TGTGCCAGCGGCCCCGGGACTAGCGGGAGCACAGATACGCAGTATTTT. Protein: CASGPGTSGSTDTQYF.